The next 26 T cell receptor beta chains were all read from a single sample in a study of identical twins. In TCRdb, the 5' RACE reads were re-called with MiXCR into one record per CDR3 protein. The sample has some 590,000 distinct CDR3 sequences; approximately 10% are singletons. The data were also submitted as part of a second study, on yellow fever vaccine responses in identical twins.

The material sequenced was PBMCs. The receptors here all came from a woman between 18 and 29 years old in good health.

The V call is TRBV10-3, the J call TRBJ2-3, with TRBD1 matching 8 bases. CDR3 length equals 14 residues. Trimming cost V 2 bases and J 3 bases; bases outside gene matches: 1. Germline V CDR1 and CDR2: ENHRY, SYGVKD. The CDR3 bases are TGTGCCATCAGTGAGGGACAGGGAACAGATACGCAGTATTTT. It encodes CAISEGQGTDTQYF.

This clonotype has just a few counts. This sequence joins TRBV4-2 and TRBJ2-2, with 9 bases lining up with TRBD2. Germline lookup yields CDR1 LGHNA and CDR2 YNFKEQ. The J segment lost 6 bases and the V segment lost 0 bases, leaving 8 bases of the junction unmatched. This CDR3 comprises 17 residues. CDR3: CASSQEGISGRAGELFF. CDR3 coding DNA: TGTGCCAGCAGCCAAGAAGGGATTAGCGGGAGAGCCGGGGAGCTGTTTTTT.

The chain recombines TRBV25-1 with TRBJ2-3; no definite D call. In germline, CDR1 is MGHDK, CDR2 SYGVNS. Trimming shortened V by 10 bases and J by 1 base, and 21 bases separated the two germline ends. This CDR3 has 16 residues. CDR3 sequence (DNA): TGTGCCACCGAGAGTGTGTTTCCGGCGGGCACAGATACGCAGTATTTT. Amino acid sequence: CATESVFPAGTDTQYF.

This clonotype was seen at least ten times. The chain combines TRBV7-2 with TRBJ2-7; D gene unclear. This CDR3 region has 18 residues. V was pared by 3 bases and J by 0 bases, with 21 bases between. Germline values: CDR1 SGHTA, CDR2 FQGNSA. The CDR3 is CASSLRQTLSSSSYEQYF. The DNA of the CDR3 is TGTGCCAGCAGCTTGCGGCAGACTCTAAGTTCTTCCTCCTACGAGCAGTACTTC.

This clonotype showed up just a few times. The chain recombines TRBV18 with TRBJ2-2; possible D gene TRBD1, 5 bases. Deletions cut 1 base from V and 2 bases from J, with 8 bases between. The CDR3 sequence is 15 residues long. Germline V gene sequence: CDR1 KGHSH, CDR2 LQKENI. The CDR3 DNA reads as TGTGCCAGCTCACCACAGGGGATTAACACCGGGGAGCTGTTTTTT. It specifies CASSPQGINTGELFF.

This clonotype was seen more than once but under ten times. The rearrangement links TRBV19 to TRBJ2-1, with TRBD1 matching over 7 bases. This CDR3 has 14 amino acids. The ends lost 1 base at V and 10 bases at J; junction bases unmatched: 7. Germline CDR1 is LNHDA and CDR2 is SQIVND (reference sequence). The CDR3 bases are TGTGCCAGTAGTATAGTAGACAGGGCTGGAGAGCAGTTCTTC. Translation: CASSIVDRAGEQFF.

Ten or more counts support this clonotype. The chain employs TRBV20-1 and TRBJ2-7; 8 bases map to TRBD1. With V trimmed by 3 bases and J by 5 bases, 9 bases remained unmatched. This CDR3 is built from 14 residues. Per germline, CDR1 DFQATT and CDR2 SNEGSKA (reference sequence). In DNA form, the CDR3 reads TGCAGTGCTAGGGACAGGGTCAGGTTGCACGAGCAGTACTTC. This gives the protein CSARDRVRLHEQYF.

This rearrangement joins TRBV2 to TRBJ2-3, with D hard to call. The CDR3 extends over 15 amino acids. With 4 bases removed from V and 6 bases from J, the gap between germline ends came to 17 bases. Germline V gives CDR1 SNHLY, CDR2 FYNNEI. The CDR3 coding sequence is TGTGCCAGCAGTGTTACCGACGCACCTACGGATACGCAGTATTTT. This gives the protein CASSVTDAPTDTQYF.

The V and J genes are TRBV23-1 and TRBJ1-1; D not certain. TRBV23-1 is reported as an ORF; its role is uncertain. The V end was cut by 1 base, the J end by 3 bases, with 15 bases between. The CDR3 has 16 residues. The CDR3 loop reads CASSQLCDTEDTEAFF. CDR3 nucleotides: TGCGCCAGCAGTCAATTATGTGACACAGAAGACACTGAAGCTTTCTTT.

In its sample, this clonotype was seen a few times. The CDR3 sequence is CASSYIQGSETQYF. CDR3 in DNA: TGCGCCAGCAGCTACATCCAGGGGAGCGAGACCCAGTACTTC. The V gene is TRBV4-1, the J gene TRBJ2-5, with D tentatively TRBD1 (6 bases). CDR3 length equals 14 residues. The V gene lost 5 bases and the J gene lost 5 bases, with 15 bases spanning the gap. Germline V CDR1 and CDR2: MGHRA, YSYEKL.

This clonotype was observed a handful of times. V is TRBV28 and J is TRBJ1-5; D remains ambiguous. V gave up 1 base and J gave up 5 bases, with 9 bases separating them. The CDR3 length is 14 residues. CDR1 and CDR2 from the germline V gene are MDHEN and SYDVKM. In DNA, the CDR3 is TGTGCCAGCAGTTTATCGCGGAGGGATCAGCCCCAGCATTTT. This gives the protein CASSLSRRDQPQHF. Looking up the rest from reference TRBV28 and TRBJ1-5 gives the full variable domain: DVKVTQSSRYLVKRTGEKVFLECVQDMDHENMFWYRQDPGLGLRLIYFSYDVKMKEKGDIPEGYSVSREKKERFSLILESASTNQTSMYLCASSLSRRDQPQHFGDGTRLSIL.

This clonotype was seen more than once but under ten times. The chain uses TRBV15 and TRBJ2-7; D not resolved. Germline CDR1 and CDR2: LNHNV and YYDKDF (reference sequence). This CDR3 has 14 amino acids. Trimming left V 3 bases short and J 2 bases short, with 11 bases between. CDR3 residues: CATSRGSKPYEQYF. Written as DNA, the CDR3 is TGTGCCACCAGCAGGGGCTCTAAGCCCTACGAGCAGTACTTC. The full variable domain, rest sourced from reference TRBV15 and TRBJ2-7, is DAMVIQNPRYQVTQFGKPVTLSCSQTLNHNVMYWYQQKSSQAPKLLFHYYDKDFNNEADTPDNFQSRRPNTSFCFLDIRSPGLGDTAMYLCATSRGSKPYEQYFGPGTRLTVT.

This clonotype was observed at least ten times. The genes are TRBV12-3 or TRBV12-4 and TRBJ1-2; no definite D call. The ends were cut back, 6 bases at V and 5 bases at J, with 7 bases in the middle. The CDR3 length is 11 residues. The CDR3 loop reads CASSQSYGYTF. In DNA, the CDR3 is TGTGCCAGCAGCCAGAGTTATGGCTACACCTTC.

The sample holds many counts of this clonotype. Germline is not matched at one junction end, which may reflect a read error. The chain links TRBV7-7 to TRBJ2-1; 12 bases map to TRBD2. CDR3 length equals 15 residues. Germline V gene lookup returns CDR1 SSHAT and CDR2 FNYEAQ (reference sequence). CDR3 in amino acids: CASSLTSGGTDEQFF. In DNA form, the CDR3 reads TGTGCTAGCAGCTTAACTAGCGGGGGGACCGATGAGCAGTTCTTC.

Many counts were recorded for this clonotype. The chain links TRBV6-4 to TRBJ2-5; D remains unclear. V dropped 4 bases and J dropped 7 bases, with 10 bases sitting between them. CDR3 length: 12 residues. Germline loops: CDR1 MRHNA, CDR2 SNTAGT. The DNA of the CDR3 is TGTGCCAGCAGTGGAGTAGATGGGACCCAGTACTTC. It specifies CASSGVDGTQYF.

The rearrangement joins TRBV29-1 to TRBJ2-7, with D tentatively TRBD1 or TRBD2 (5 bases each). The V and J ends lost 7 bases and 3 bases respectively, with 16 bases between them. The germline V gene has CDR1 SQVTM and CDR2 ANQGSEA. This CDR3 has 13 amino acids. The CDR3 DNA sequence: TGCAGCGCTGTCCGGGACGGACTCTACGAGCAGTACTTC. The encoded protein is CSAVRDGLYEQYF.

This clonotype was detected only a few times. This chain uses TRBV28 with TRBJ1-6; no definite D call. Germline V gives CDR1 MDHEN, CDR2 SYDVKM. CDR3 size: 12 residues. The ends were cut back, 3 bases at V and 8 bases at J, with 5 bases in the middle. The CDR3 coding sequence is TGTGCCAGCAGTTTCGGGTATTCACCCCTCCACTTT. This gives the protein CASSFGYSPLHF.

This clonotype was observed a handful of times. The chain employs TRBV12-5 and TRBJ1-1; possible D gene TRBD1, 5 bases. The CDR3 has 16 residues. V lost 1 base to trimming and J lost 7 bases, with 19 bases between them. Germline assignment: CDR1 LGHNT and CDR2 FRNRAP. The CDR3 DNA reads TGTGCTAGTGGTTTGGCCCTCGGGCAGGGTTCTTATGAAGCTTTCTTT. Translated, it gives CASGLALGQGSYEAFF.

The chain joins TRBV20-1 to TRBJ2-2; 7 nucleotides line up with TRBD1. Germline V gene lookup returns CDR1 DFQATT and CDR2 SNEGSKA (reference sequence). V lost 3 bases to trimming and J lost 0 bases; unmatched junction nucleotides: 4. The CDR3 totals 15 residues. In DNA, the CDR3 is TGCAGTGCTAGTGGACAGGAGTCGAACACCGGGGAGCTGTTTTTT. Amino acids: CSASGQESNTGELFF.

Many counts were recorded for this clonotype. The chain joins TRBV5-1 to TRBJ2-7; D is unresolved. From germline, CDR1 is SGHRS and CDR2 YFSETQ. The V gene lost 2 bases and the J gene lost 6 bases, with 15 bases spanning the gap. The CDR3 length is 14 residues. As DNA, the CDR3 is TGCGCCAGCAGCTTCGGTACCCCCTCCGGCGAGCAGTACTTC. It translates to CASSFGTPSGEQYF.

This clonotype was counted only a few times. V usage is TRBV28 and J usage is TRBJ2-1, with D unresolved. The CDR3 sequence is 14 residues long. Trimming pared 1 base from V and 4 bases from J, leaving 8 bases between. Germline V gene lookup returns CDR1 MDHEN and CDR2 SYDVKM. CDR3 sequence reads: CASSLSDGYNEQFF. The CDR3 DNA follows: TGTGCCAGCAGTTTATCTGACGGATACAATGAGCAGTTCTTC.

A few counts support this clonotype. The chain couples TRBV20-1 to TRBJ2-4, with D possibly called TRBD1 or TRBD2 (6 bases each). Germline CDR1 reads DFQATT; CDR2 reads SNEGSKA (reference sequence). The CDR3 extends over 13 amino acids. CDR3 nucleotides: TGCAGCGTCGGGGGACACGGGAAAAACATTCAGTACTTC. Translated: CSVGGHGKNIQYF.

J is TRBJ2-3 and V is TRBV20-1; 8 bases map to TRBD2. This CDR3 contains 14 residues. Unmatched junction bases numbered 6, after V lost 3 bases and J lost 4 bases. Germline V lookup: CDR1 DFQATT, CDR2 SNEGSKA (reference sequence). Here the CDR3 DNA reads TGCAGTGCTAGTAACGGGGGGGTCGCAGATACGCAGTATTTT. Translation: CSASNGGVADTQYF.

The chain combines TRBV12-3 or TRBV12-4 with TRBJ2-5; 8 nucleotides line up with TRBD2. The junction had 4 bases not matched to a gene; V was cut back by 0 bases and J by 4 bases. The CDR3 loop spans 15 amino acids. The CDR3 is CASSLARGELETQYF. The DNA for the CDR3 is TGTGCCAGCAGTTTAGCGCGGGGGGAACTAGAGACCCAGTACTTC.

The chain uses TRBV7-6 and TRBJ2-5, with D possibly TRBD1 on 5 matching bases. The CDR3 is 15 residues long. Germline V gene sequence: CDR1 SGHVS, CDR2 FNYEAQ. Between the trimmed V and J ends, which lost 0 bases and 4 bases, there was a span of 12 bases. Written as DNA, the CDR3 is TGTGCCAGCAGCTTAGCCCCCACAGGAGTAGAGACCCAGTACTTC. Translated, it gives CASSLAPTGVETQYF. Full variable domain (missing parts from reference TRBV7-6 and TRBJ2-5): GAGVSQSPRYKVTKRGQDVALRCDPISGHVSLYWYRQALGQGPEFLTYFNYEAQQDKSGLPNDRFSAERPEGSISTLTIQRTEQRDSAMYRCASSLAPTGVETQYFGPGTRLLVL.

The chain carries TRBV28 and TRBJ1-5; D unresolved. The germline V and J ends were trimmed by 3 bases and 1 base, with 13 bases remaining between them. Germline V gene lookup returns CDR1 MDHEN and CDR2 SYDVKM. This CDR3 comprises 16 residues. CDR3: CASSLGLGGSNQPQHF. Here the CDR3 DNA reads TGTGCCAGCAGTTTGGGTTTGGGAGGAAGCAATCAGCCCCAGCATTTT.